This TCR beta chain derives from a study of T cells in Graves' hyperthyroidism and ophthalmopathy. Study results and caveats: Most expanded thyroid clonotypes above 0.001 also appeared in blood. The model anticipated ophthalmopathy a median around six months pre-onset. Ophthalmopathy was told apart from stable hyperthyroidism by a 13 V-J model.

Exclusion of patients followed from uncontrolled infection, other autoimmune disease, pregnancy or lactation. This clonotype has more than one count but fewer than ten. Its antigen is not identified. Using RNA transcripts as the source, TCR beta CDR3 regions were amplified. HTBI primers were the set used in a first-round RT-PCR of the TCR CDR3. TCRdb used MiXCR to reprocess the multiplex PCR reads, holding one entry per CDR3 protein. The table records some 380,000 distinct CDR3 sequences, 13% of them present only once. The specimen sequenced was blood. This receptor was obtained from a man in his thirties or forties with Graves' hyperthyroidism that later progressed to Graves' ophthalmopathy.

DNA of the CDR3: TGTGCCTGGAGTAGGGCCCTGGAGCAGTTCTTC. This codes for CAWSRALEQFF. The rearrangement uses TRBV30 and TRBJ2-1, with D unresolved. CDR3 length: 11 residues. V lost 2 bases to trimming and J lost 10 bases, with 9 bases between them. Germline lookup yields CDR1 GTSNPN and CDR2 SVGIG (reference sequence).